This T cell receptor beta chain is from a study of T cell responses to AZD1222 COVID-19 vaccine. Produced via immunoSEQ multiplex PCR; TCRdb's table is partial and in-frame only. The sample records 150,000 to 200,000 clones, roughly 92% being singletons. A remark on this clone: Its antigen is currently unknown.

The CDR3 spans 13 residues. J gave up 2 bases and V 6 bases, and 3 bases lay outside the gene matches. CDR1 is KGHSH and CDR2 is LQKENI in the germline V gene. Study-level findings and limits: Baseline seropositivity characterized only a handful of AZD1222 recipients.

This chain links TRBV18 with TRBJ1-1, with 7 positions matching TRBD1. The TCR comes from an adult who received the AZD1222 COVID-19 vaccine. This sample comprised peripheral blood, obtained 28 days after the second AZD1222 dose. The chain's CDR3 is CASSGQENTEAFF. The CDR3 DNA reads TGTGCCAGCTCCGGACAGGAAAACACTGAAGCTTTCTTT.